Shown below are 22 T cell receptor beta chains from a single sample sequenced in a study of blood T cells in healthy people across ages. Next came a second PCR, run for roughly 7 to 12 cycles, which used a sample-barcoded 5' primer along with a J-beta primer mix. TCRdb reprocessed the 5' RACE reads with MiXCR, giving one entry per CDR3 protein. The table lists about 640,000 distinct CDR3 sequences, under 65% of them singletons, with over 35% in the top ten. Sample: blood. The receptors come from a man aged 60-69 years in good health.

The rearrangement joins TRBV27 to TRBJ2-3; D is ambiguous. Trimming pared 8 bases from V and 2 bases from J, leaving 8 bases between. From germline, CDR1 is MNHEY and CDR2 SMNVEV (reference sequence). The CDR3 is made up of 12 amino acids. The CDR3 DNA sequence: TGTGCCAGCGCAGAGATCACAGATACGCAGTATTTT. Translated, it gives CASAEITDTQYF.

The V call is TRBV28, the J call TRBJ1-2; 9 bases match TRBD1. The germline V gene encodes CDR1 MDHEN and CDR2 SYDVKM. The CDR3 runs 14 residues. With 8 bases clipped from V and 6 bases from J, the junction kept 10 bases outside the gene matches. Here the CDR3 DNA reads TGTGCCAGCTGCCGCCGGGACAGGGCGGATGGCTACACCTTC. It specifies CASCRRDRADGYTF.

The chain joins TRBV29-1 to TRBJ2-2, with no clear D. Per germline, CDR1 SQVTM and CDR2 ANQGSEA. The CDR3 has 13 amino acids. Trimming removed 1 base from V and 4 bases from J, with 7 bases in between. The chain's CDR3 is CSVEGLFTGELFF. The CDR3 DNA is TGCAGCGTTGAAGGACTTTTCACCGGGGAGCTGTTTTTT.

V and J are TRBV25-1 and TRBJ1-4, with 8 bases aligning to TRBD1. Unmatched junction bases numbered 6, after V lost 4 bases and J lost 8 bases. CDR1 and CDR2 from the germline V gene are MGHDK and SYGVNS. CDR3 length: 14 amino acids. In nucleotides, the CDR3 is TGTGCCAGCAGTGCCCAGGGGACAGGAGAAAAACTGTTTTTT. Translation: CASSAQGTGEKLFF.

The count of this clonotype is one. V and J are TRBV21-1 and TRBJ2-7. TRBV21-1 is assigned pseudogene status. The CDR3 contains 13 residues. The CDR3 DNA follows: TGTGCCAGCAGCAAAGAGTCGTCCTACGAGCAGTACTTC. It specifies CASSKESSYEQYF.

V and J are TRBV28 and TRBJ2-7, with D hard to call. The length of the CDR3 is 14 residues. V lost 5 bases, J lost 0 bases, and 11 bases lay in between. The germline V gene encodes CDR1 MDHEN and CDR2 SYDVKM. The CDR3, as DNA: TGTGCCAGCAGTGTAATTGGGTCCTCCTACGAGCAGTACTTC. Its translation: CASSVIGSSYEQYF.

V is TRBV10-3 and J is TRBJ2-4; D may be TRBD1 (7 bases). CDR3 length: 16 residues. Germline CDR1 and CDR2: ENHRY and SYGVKD. Trimming took 2 bases from V and 3 from J, leaving 14 bases between them. The CDR3 DNA follows: TGTGCCATCAGTGAGGGGCAGGGGGGAATCAAAAACATTCAGTACTTC. Translation gives CAISEGQGGIKNIQYF.

The CDR3 coding sequence is TGCAGCGTTGAAACTAGCGGGGGAGCGTATTGGCAGTTCTTC. It is translated as CSVETSGGAYWQFF. The V call is TRBV29-1, the J call TRBJ2-1, with TRBD2 identical over 11 bases. The V gene end was trimmed by 2 bases and the J gene end by 12 bases; junction bases not matched to a gene: 9. Per the germline V gene, CDR1 is SQVTM and CDR2 is ANQGSEA. The CDR3 has 14 amino acids.

Only one count was recorded for this clonotype. The chain uses TRBV3-1 and TRBJ1-6; 8 bases are a match to TRBD1. The V gene end was trimmed by 0 bases and the J gene end by 12 bases; junction bases not matched to a gene: 10. Germline CDR1 reads LGHDT; CDR2 reads YNNKEL (reference sequence). The CDR3 is made up of 16 amino acids. The CDR3 reads CASSQEATGDYLPLHF. DNA for the CDR3: TGTGCCAGCAGCCAAGAGGCGACAGGGGATTATTTACCCCTCCACTTT.

This clonotype was detected once. V usage is TRBV12-3 or TRBV12-4 and J usage is TRBJ2-6; D tentatively reads TRBD1 or TRBD2 (5 bases each). The CDR3 contains 19 residues. V lost 6 bases to trimming and J lost 0 bases, with 21 bases between them. In DNA, the CDR3 is TGTGCCAGCAGCCTCGCCGGGGCGAACGGAGACTCTGGGGCCAACGTCCTGACTTTC. It codes for CASSLAGANGDSGANVLTF.

This clonotype was counted a few times. The chain is built from TRBV27 and TRBJ2-7; D remains ambiguous. CDR1 and CDR2 (germline): MNHEY, SMNVEV (reference sequence). This CDR3 is built from 13 residues. Deletions cut 3 bases from V and 3 bases from J, with 9 bases between. This CDR3 is CASSFGTVYEQYF. The CDR3 DNA is TGTGCCAGCAGTTTTGGTACTGTCTACGAGCAGTACTTC.

The chain joins TRBV7-9 to TRBJ1-1; no definite D call. This CDR3 comprises 11 residues. Germline V gives CDR1 SEHNR, CDR2 FQNEAQ (reference sequence). Deletions cut 4 bases from V and 8 bases from J, with 8 bases between. The CDR3 DNA follows: TGTGCCAGCAGCTCCTACGTCGAAGCTTTCTTT. It specifies CASSSYVEAFF. The full variable domain, completed using reference TRBV7-9 and TRBJ1-1, is DTGVSQNPRHKITKRGQNVTFRCDPISEHNRLYWYRQTLGQGPEFLTYFQNEAQLEKSRLLSDRFSAERPKGSFSTLEIQRTEQGDSAMYLCASSSYVEAFFGQGTRLTVV.

This clonotype was counted only a few times. The chain recombines TRBV6-5 with TRBJ1-2; a weak D match, TRBD1 (6 bases). V lost 0 bases, J lost 7 bases, and 12 bases lay in between. The CDR3 consists of 14 residues. Germline CDR1 reads MNHEY; CDR2 reads SVGAGI. CDR3 nucleotide sequence: TGTGCCAGCAGTTACTCAAACAGGGCGGGTGGCTACACCTTC. Translation gives CASSYSNRAGGYTF.

This chain uses TRBV6-5 with TRBJ2-1; D may be TRBD2 (5 bases). Germline V gives CDR1 MNHEY, CDR2 SVGAGI. The V end was cut by 4 bases, the J end by 9 bases, with 19 bases between. This CDR3 comprises 15 residues. The CDR3 DNA is TGTGCCAGCAGTTCGGATATGGGAGTTAGGGCTGAGCAGTTCTTC. Its translation: CASSSDMGVRAEQFF.

The rearrangement joins TRBV21-1 to TRBJ2-7; TRBD1 was called by the table and not checked on the DNA. TRBV21-1 is classified as a pseudogene. This CDR3 is 15 amino acids long. The CDR3 protein is CASSKDRLSSYEQYF. DNA of the CDR3: TGTGCCAGCAGCAAAGACAGGTTAAGCTCCTACGAGCAGTACTTC.

The rearrangement uses TRBV7-9 and TRBJ1-3, with D tentatively TRBD1 (6 bases). V was clipped by 5 bases and J by 3 bases, with 11 bases between them. Germline lookup yields CDR1 SEHNR and CDR2 FQNEAQ (reference sequence). This CDR3 spans 14 amino acids. CDR3 loop: CASSPQGGGNTIYF. The CDR3 DNA is TGTGCCAGCAGCCCACAGGGAGGTGGAAACACCATATATTTT.

This rearrangement joins TRBV25-1 to TRBJ1-6; tentatively, D is TRBD1 (5 bases). The CDR3 is made up of 14 amino acids. From germline, CDR1 is MGHDK and CDR2 SYGVNS. Trimming stripped 2 bases from V and 3 bases from J, with 5 bases between. The CDR3 protein is CASSETGYNSPLHF. Here the CDR3 DNA reads TGTGCCAGCAGTGAAACAGGCTATAATTCACCCCTCCACTTT.

This clonotype was counted ten times or more. This sequence joins TRBV5-1 and TRBJ1-2; 8 nucleotides align to TRBD1. Germline CDR1 is SGHRS and CDR2 is YFSETQ. V lost 4 bases and J lost 3; bases outside the gene matches: 2. The CDR3 has 13 amino acids. The CDR3 region is CASSLGQDYGYTF. CDR3 coding DNA: TGCGCCAGCAGCCTGGGACAGGACTATGGCTACACCTTC.

A few counts support this clonotype. The chain has TRBV21-1 and TRBJ2-7; the table assigns TRBD2, which was not confirmed against the DNA. TRBV21-1 counts as a pseudogene. CDR3 size: 15 residues. The CDR3 DNA follows: TGTGCCAGCAGCAAGGGAGGGGACTGCTCCTACGAGCAGTACTTC. Translation: CASSKGGDCSYEQYF.

This clonotype showed up just a few times. This chain connects TRBV15 to TRBJ2-6, with D unclear. There are 18 residues in the CDR3. The germline gives CDR1 LNHNV, CDR2 YYDKDF (reference sequence). Trimming took 1 base from V and 0 from J, leaving 13 bases between them. Written as DNA, the CDR3 is TGTGCCACCAGCAGAGGGATGTCCCTGGGCTCTGGGGCCAACGTCCTGACTTTC. It is translated as CATSRGMSLGSGANVLTF.

The chain is built from TRBV6-2 or TRBV6-3 and TRBJ2-7, with TRBD1 matching over 7 bases. This CDR3 has 14 amino acids. Looked up from germline, CDR1 is MNHEY and CDR2 is SVGEGT. The V gene end was trimmed by 5 bases and the J gene end by 6 bases; junction bases not matched to a gene: 10. CDR3 sequence: CASSTGTALGEQYF. CDR3 sequence (DNA): TGTGCCAGCAGTACCGGGACAGCACTAGGCGAGCAGTACTTC.

This chain connects TRBV6-6 to TRBJ2-4; D is undetermined. Germline V CDR1 and CDR2: MNHNY, SVGAGI (reference sequence). V lost 5 bases to trimming and J lost 7 bases, with 18 bases between them. This CDR3 has 15 amino acids. CDR3 DNA sequence: TGTGCCAGCAGTGACGGCCGACGAACCAGGAACATTCAGTACTTC. Encoded protein: CASSDGRRTRNIQYF.